Listed here are 7 T cell receptor beta chains from one sample, sequenced in a study of cytomegalovirus exposure and HLA in healthy donors. With 60 Vbeta and 13 Jbeta primers, the PCR was carried out. Assay used: immunoSEQ multiplex PCR; TCRdb lists only in-frame clones, some missing. This sample has approximately 120,000 clones, with about 80% found just once. Sample: PBMCs. Source of these receptors: a man aged 25 to 45 in good health and CMV-seropositive.

CDR3 region: CASSHGDREAGELFF. DNA of the CDR3: TGCGCCAGCAGTCACGGGGATAGGGAGGCCGGGGAGCTGTTTTTT. This sequence joins TRBV4-3 and TRBJ2-2, with D possibly being TRBD2 (6 bases). The CDR3 consists of 15 residues. Germline CDR1 is LGHNA and CDR2 is YSLEER. Trimming removed 6 bases at V and 6 bases at J, with 17 bases between.

The chain joins TRBV4-1 to TRBJ2-7, with TRBD2 matching 9 bases. The CDR3 is made up of 15 amino acids. V shed 0 bases, J shed 4 bases, and the junction held 4 bases outside the gene matches. The germline V gene has CDR1 MGHRA and CDR2 YSYEKL. The CDR3 is CASSQDSGSLYEQYF. In nucleotides, the CDR3 is TGCGCCAGCAGCCAAGATAGCGGGAGCCTATACGAGCAGTACTTC.

The genes are TRBV27 and TRBJ1-2; D is possibly TRBD1 (6 bases). The CDR3 extends over 15 amino acids. The ends were cut back, 6 bases at V and 4 bases at J, with 18 bases in the middle. Per the germline V gene, CDR1 is MNHEY and CDR2 is SMNVEV (reference sequence). CDR3 bases: TGTGCCAGCAGGCCGGACAGATCTTCCTTCTATGGCTACACCTTC. It is translated as CASRPDRSSFYGYTF.

The table lists this clone with a few counts. The genes are TRBV9 and TRBJ2-1; 13 nucleotides align to TRBD2. CDR1 SGDLS and CDR2 YYNGEE come from the germline V gene. CDR3 length: 17 residues. The ends lost 1 base at V and 3 bases at J; junction bases unmatched: 4. The CDR3 bases are TGTGCCAGCAGCGTAACTAGCGGGAGGGGGGTCTACAATGAGCAGTTCTTC. Translating gives CASSVTSGRGVYNEQFF.

This clone was counted once. This chain uses TRBV9 with TRBJ1-1; 7 bases align to TRBD1. The CDR3 runs to 16 residues. Germline CDR1 and CDR2: SGDLS and YYNGEE. Germline trimming cut 0 bases from V and 5 bases from J; bases unmatched to any gene: 10. The CDR3 region has the DNA TGTGCCAGCAGCGTAGTAGAGGCGGCAGGGGGGACTGAAGCTTTCTTT. It codes for CASSVVEAAGGTEAFF. Variable domain in full (rest from reference TRBV9 and TRBJ1-1): DSGVTQTPKHLITATGQRVTLRCSPRSGDLSVYWYQQSLDQGLQFLIQYYNGEERAKGNILERFSAQQFPDLHSELNLSSLELGDSALYFCASSVVEAAGGTEAFFGQGTRLTVV.

The V gene is TRBV28, the J gene TRBJ1-1, with D hard to call. Trimming removed 7 bases at V and 3 bases at J, with 9 bases between. The CDR3 has 12 amino acids. Germline values: CDR1 MDHEN, CDR2 SYDVKM. The CDR3: CASKQTYTEAFF. The CDR3 nucleotides read TGTGCCAGCAAACAGACCTACACTGAAGCTTTCTTT.

The V call is TRBV7-3, the J call TRBJ2-1, with 8 positions matching TRBD2. The CDR3 is made up of 14 amino acids. From germline, CDR1 is SGHTA and CDR2 FQGTGA. Germline trimming cut 3 bases from V and 9 bases from J; bases unmatched to any gene: 7. The CDR3 reads CASSLSAGGGEQFF. CDR3 nucleotide sequence: TGTGCCAGCAGCTTGAGTGCGGGAGGCGGTGAGCAGTTCTTC.